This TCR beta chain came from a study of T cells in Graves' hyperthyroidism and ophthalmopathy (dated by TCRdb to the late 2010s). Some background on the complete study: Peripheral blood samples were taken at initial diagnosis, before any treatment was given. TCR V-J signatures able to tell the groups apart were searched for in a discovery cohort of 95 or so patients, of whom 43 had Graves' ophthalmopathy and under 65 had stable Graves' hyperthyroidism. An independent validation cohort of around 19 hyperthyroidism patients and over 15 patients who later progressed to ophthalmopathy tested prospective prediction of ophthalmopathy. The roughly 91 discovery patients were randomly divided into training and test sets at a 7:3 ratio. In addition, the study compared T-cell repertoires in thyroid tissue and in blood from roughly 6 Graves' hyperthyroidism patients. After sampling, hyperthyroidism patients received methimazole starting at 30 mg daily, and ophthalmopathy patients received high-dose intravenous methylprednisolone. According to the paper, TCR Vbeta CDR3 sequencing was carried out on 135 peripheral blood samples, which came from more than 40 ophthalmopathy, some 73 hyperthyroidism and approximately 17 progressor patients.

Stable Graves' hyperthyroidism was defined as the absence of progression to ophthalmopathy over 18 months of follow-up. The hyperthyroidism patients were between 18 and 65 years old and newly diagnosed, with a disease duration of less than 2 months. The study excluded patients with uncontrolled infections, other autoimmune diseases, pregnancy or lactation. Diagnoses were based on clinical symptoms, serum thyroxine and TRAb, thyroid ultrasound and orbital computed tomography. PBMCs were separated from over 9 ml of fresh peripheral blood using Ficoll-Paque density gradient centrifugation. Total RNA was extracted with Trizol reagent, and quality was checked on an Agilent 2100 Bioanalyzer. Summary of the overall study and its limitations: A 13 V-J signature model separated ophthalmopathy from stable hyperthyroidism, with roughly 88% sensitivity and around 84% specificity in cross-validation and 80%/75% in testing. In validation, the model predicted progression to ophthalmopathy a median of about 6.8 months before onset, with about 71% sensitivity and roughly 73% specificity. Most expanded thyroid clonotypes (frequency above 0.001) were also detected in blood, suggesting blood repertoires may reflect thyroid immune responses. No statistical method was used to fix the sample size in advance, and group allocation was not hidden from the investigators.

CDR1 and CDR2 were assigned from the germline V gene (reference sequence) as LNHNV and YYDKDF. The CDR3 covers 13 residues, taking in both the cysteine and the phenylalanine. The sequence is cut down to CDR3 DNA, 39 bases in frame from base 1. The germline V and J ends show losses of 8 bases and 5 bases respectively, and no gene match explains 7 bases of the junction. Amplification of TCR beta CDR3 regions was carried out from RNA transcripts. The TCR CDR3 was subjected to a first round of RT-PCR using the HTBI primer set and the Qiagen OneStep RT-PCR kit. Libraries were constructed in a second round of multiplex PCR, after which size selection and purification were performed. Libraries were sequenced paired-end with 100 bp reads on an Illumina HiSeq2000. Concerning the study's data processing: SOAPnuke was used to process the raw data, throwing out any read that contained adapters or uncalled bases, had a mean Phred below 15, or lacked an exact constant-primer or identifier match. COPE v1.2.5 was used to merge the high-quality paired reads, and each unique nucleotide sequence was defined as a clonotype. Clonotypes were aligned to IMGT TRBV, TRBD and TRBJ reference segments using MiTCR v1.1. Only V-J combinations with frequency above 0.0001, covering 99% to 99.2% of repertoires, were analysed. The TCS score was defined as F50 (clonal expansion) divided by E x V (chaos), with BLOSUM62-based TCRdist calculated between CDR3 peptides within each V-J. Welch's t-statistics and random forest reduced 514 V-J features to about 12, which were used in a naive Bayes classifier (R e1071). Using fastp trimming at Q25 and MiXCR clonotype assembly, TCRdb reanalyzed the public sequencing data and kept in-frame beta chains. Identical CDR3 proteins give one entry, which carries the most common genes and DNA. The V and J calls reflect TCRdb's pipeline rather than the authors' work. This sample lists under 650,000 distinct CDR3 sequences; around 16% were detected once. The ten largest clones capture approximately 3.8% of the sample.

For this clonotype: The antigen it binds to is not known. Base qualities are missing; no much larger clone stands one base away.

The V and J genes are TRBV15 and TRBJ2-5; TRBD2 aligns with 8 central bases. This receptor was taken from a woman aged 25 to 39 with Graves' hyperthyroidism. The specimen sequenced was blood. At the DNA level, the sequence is TGTGCCACCGGAGCGGGGGCACAGGAGACCCAGTACTTC. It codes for CATGAGAQETQYF.